Presented here are 20 T cell receptor beta chains from one specimen sequenced in a study of breast tumors, draining lymph nodes, adjacent tissues. Breast cancer patients provided tissue from their axillary draining lymph nodes. TCRdb independently ran MiXCR on the multiplex PCR reads; one entry per CDR3 protein. The sample has about 130,000 distinct CDR3 sequences; 20% to 25% are singletons. The sequenced sample consisted of axillary lymph node tissue. The receptors come from a female donor with breast cancer. Some clones in this sample may be carry-over from other donors' samples.

In its sample, this clonotype was seen many times. The chain employs TRBV18 and TRBJ2-7, with 7 bases matching TRBD2. The germline CDR1 and CDR2 sequences are KGHSH and LQKENI. Germline trimming cut 5 bases from V and 4 bases from J; bases unmatched to any gene: 11. The CDR3 is 15 residues long. Here the CDR3 DNA reads TGTGCCAGCTCAGCCTCTGGACTAGTGGGATACGAGCAGTACTTC. Amino acids: CASSASGLVGYEQYF.

This clonotype has ten or more counts. V is TRBV7-9 and J is TRBJ2-7; the D call may be TRBD1 or TRBD2 (5 bases each). V was shortened by 7 bases and J by 5 bases, with 9 bases between the two germline ends. This CDR3 has 11 residues. Germline lookup yields CDR1 SEHNR and CDR2 FQNEAQ (reference sequence). CDR3: CASTRDDEQYF. CDR3 sequence (DNA): TGTGCCAGCACCCGGGACGACGAGCAGTACTTC.

This clonotype was counted ten times or more. J is TRBJ2-7 and V is TRBV28; D perhaps matches TRBD1 (5 bases). Looked up from germline, CDR1 is MDHEN and CDR2 is SYDVKM. V was cut by 2 bases and J by 3 bases, with 14 bases left in between. This CDR3 is 15 amino acids long. The CDR3 loop reads CASSLGAVSNYEQYF. The DNA for the CDR3 is TGTGCCAGCAGTTTAGGGGCAGTTTCGAACTACGAGCAGTACTTC. Looking up the rest from reference TRBV28 and TRBJ2-7 gives the full variable domain: DVKVTQSSRYLVKRTGEKVFLECVQDMDHENMFWYRQDPGLGLRLIYFSYDVKMKEKGDIPEGYSVSREKKERFSLILESASTNQTSMYLCASSLGAVSNYEQYFGPGTRLTVT.

In this sample, this clonotype turned up many times. The V gene is TRBV19, the J gene TRBJ2-1; D remains ambiguous. The germline CDR1 and CDR2 sequences are LNHDA and SQIVND (reference sequence). CDR3 length: 14 amino acids. V was clipped by 3 bases and J by 2 bases, with 8 bases between them. The CDR3 DNA sequence: TGTGCCAGTAGTATTGGGCAGACCTACAATGAGCAGTTCTTC. It codes for CASSIGQTYNEQFF. Full variable domain (outside the CDR3, taken from reference TRBV19 and TRBJ2-1): DGGITQSPKYLFRKEGQNVTLSCEQNLNHDAMYWYRQDPGQGLRLIYYSQIVNDFQKGDIAEGYSVSREKKESFPLTVTSAQKNPTAFYLCASSIGQTYNEQFFGPGTRLTVL.

Many counts were recorded for this clonotype. The V call is TRBV10-3, the J call TRBJ2-7; 9 positions match TRBD1. The CDR3 is 13 amino acids. Germline V gives CDR1 ENHRY, CDR2 SYGVKD. Germline trimming cut 5 bases from V and 5 bases from J; bases unmatched to any gene: 4. Written as DNA, the CDR3 is TGTGCCATCAGTTGGGACAGGGTGAACGAGCAGTACTTC. Amino acid sequence: CAISWDRVNEQYF.

Turning to this clonotype: A much bigger clone sits one base away, suggesting this may be a read error. This chain connects TRBV7-9 to TRBJ2-7, with D perhaps given as TRBD1 or TRBD2 (5 bases each). This CDR3 contains 15 residues. V dropped 1 base and J dropped 6 bases, with 16 bases sitting between them. Germline values: CDR1 SEHNR, CDR2 FQNEAQ (reference sequence). CDR3 amino acids: CASSLVGDGAVEQYV. CDR3 bases: TGTGCCAGCAGCTTAGTAGGGGACGGGGCGGTCGAGCAGTACGTC.

This clonotype was seen ten or more times. V and J are TRBV28 and TRBJ2-7; tentative D call: TRBD2 (7 bases). The V and J ends lost 7 bases and 9 bases respectively, with 13 bases between them. The CDR3 covers 11 residues. The germline gives CDR1 MDHEN, CDR2 SYDVKM. DNA for the CDR3: TGTGCCAGCACGAGGGGGGGCGGGCAGTACTTC. Translation gives CASTRGGGQYF. Full variable domain (outside the CDR3, taken from reference TRBV28 and TRBJ2-7): DVKVTQSSRYLVKRTGEKVFLECVQDMDHENMFWYRQDPGLGLRLIYFSYDVKMKEKGDIPEGYSVSREKKERFSLILESASTNQTSMYLCASTRGGGQYFGPGTRLTVT.

The chain combines TRBV5-1 with TRBJ2-5; D remains ambiguous. CDR1 SGHRS and CDR2 YFSETQ come from the germline V gene. The length of the CDR3 is 12 residues. Trimming cost V 4 bases and J 3 bases, with 7 bases left between them. The chain's CDR3 is CASSQQEETQYF. In nucleotides, the CDR3 is TGCGCCAGCAGCCAACAAGAAGAGACCCAGTACTTC.

This clonotype was counted ten times or more. V usage is TRBV7-9 and J usage is TRBJ2-7; 9 bases map to TRBD2. The CDR3 runs to 16 residues. V gave up 2 bases and J gave up 4 bases; unmatched junction bases: 9. Per germline, CDR1 SEHNR and CDR2 FQNEAQ (reference sequence). CDR3: CASSLNSGSRIYEQYF. The CDR3 nucleotides read TGTGCCAGCAGCTTAAATAGCGGGAGTAGAATATACGAGCAGTACTTC.

This clonotype was detected only a few times. V gene TRBV5-8 combines with J gene TRBJ2-1; D is perhaps TRBD1 or TRBD2 (5 bases each). The CDR3 totals 15 residues. CDR1 and CDR2 from the germline V gene are SGHTS and YDEGEE. The V end was cut by 3 bases, the J end by 7 bases, with 17 bases between. CDR3 sequence: CASSSGTVALNEQFF. In nucleotides, the CDR3 is TGTGCCAGCAGCTCCGGGACCGTAGCGTTGAATGAGCAGTTCTTC.

In this sample, this clonotype turned up a few times. The chain carries TRBV5-4 and TRBJ1-1; 10 positions agree with TRBD1. CDR1 and CDR2 (germline): SGHNT, YYREEE (reference sequence). With 0 bases clipped from V and 4 bases from J, the junction kept 3 bases outside the gene matches. This CDR3 is 15 amino acids long. CDR3 nucleotide sequence: TGTGCCAGCAGCTTGGGAGGACAGGGGGTCACTGAAGCTTTCTTT. It is translated as CASSLGGQGVTEAFF.

This clonotype has a count of ten or more. J is TRBJ1-4 and V is TRBV4-2; D perhaps matches TRBD1 (5 bases). The CDR3 length is 15 residues. Looked up from germline, CDR1 is LGHNA and CDR2 is YNFKEQ. The V gene lost 8 bases and the J gene lost 2 bases, with 15 bases spanning the gap. The CDR3 DNA sequence: TGTGCCAGCGGCCCCCTAGGGGCGACTAATGAAAAACTGTTTTTT. This encodes CASGPLGATNEKLFF.

This clonotype was counted ten times or more. This chain uses TRBV5-1 with TRBJ2-1, with 8 bases lining up with TRBD2. There are 16 residues in the CDR3. Losses at the gene ends were 0 bases for V and 6 bases for J; bases not matched to a gene: 8. Germline V gives CDR1 SGHRS, CDR2 YFSETQ. Here the CDR3 reads CASSLVAGGWGNEQFF. CDR3 bases: TGCGCCAGCAGCTTGGTGGCGGGAGGATGGGGCAATGAGCAGTTCTTC.

This clonotype came up a few times. The chain couples TRBV28 to TRBJ1-2, with D perhaps matching TRBD1 (5 bases). Trimming took off 7 bases at V and 6 bases at J, with 12 bases between the two ends. This CDR3 has 12 residues. CDR1 and CDR2 from the germline V gene are MDHEN and SYDVKM. The CDR3 DNA is TGTGCCAGCACCAGCGGCAGGGATGGCTACACCTTC. It codes for CASTSGRDGYTF.

This clonotype was seen at least ten times. J is TRBJ2-7 and V is TRBV19, with D hard to call. CDR3 length equals 15 residues. Germline-derived CDR1 and CDR2 are LNHDA and SQIVND (reference sequence). Trimming left V 0 bases short and J 4 bases short, with 13 bases between. The CDR3 nucleotides are TGTGCCAGTAGTATAGAAGTGGGCCCAATGTACGAGCAGTACTTC. Translating gives CASSIEVGPMYEQYF.

The table lists this clonotype with many counts. The chain has TRBV15 and TRBJ2-5, with D perhaps TRBD1 (5 bases). CDR1 is LNHNV and CDR2 is YYDKDF in the germline V gene (reference sequence). V lost 2 bases and J 5 bases, leaving 9 bases between the germline ends. This CDR3 spans 13 amino acids. The CDR3 nucleotides read TGTGCCACCAGCAGACAGGGCGAGGAGACCCAGTACTTC. It is translated as CATSRQGEETQYF.

This clonotype was counted many times. This chain uses TRBV11-2 with TRBJ2-1; 11 nucleotides line up with TRBD2. The CDR3 totals 16 residues. The germline gives CDR1 SGHAT, CDR2 FQNNGV. Trimming removed 5 bases from V and 5 bases from J; junction bases left unmatched: 8. The CDR3 reads CASSISSGRAHNEQFF. The CDR3 DNA sequence: TGTGCCAGCAGCATCAGTAGCGGGAGGGCCCACAATGAGCAGTTCTTC.

In this sample, this clonotype turned up many times. The chain links TRBV20-1 to TRBJ2-7, with no clear D. Between the trimmed V and J ends, which lost 3 bases and 6 bases, there was a span of 21 bases. The CDR3 has 15 amino acids. Germline lookup yields CDR1 DFQATT and CDR2 SNEGSKA (reference sequence). The CDR3: CSASPASFQASEQYF. The CDR3 DNA sequence: TGCAGTGCTAGCCCGGCTTCCTTCCAAGCCAGCGAGCAGTACTTC.

This clonotype was seen many times. The V gene is TRBV7-3, the J gene TRBJ1-2; tentatively, D is TRBD1 (5 bases). The germline CDR1 and CDR2 sequences are SGHTA and FQGTGA. Deletions cut 5 bases from V and 7 bases from J, with 14 bases between. The CDR3 loop spans 13 amino acids. CDR3 in DNA: TGTGCCAGCAGCAAGGTGGCAGGGTCTGGCTACACCTTC. Amino acid sequence: CASSKVAGSGYTF.

Worth noting for this clonotype: A much larger clone differs from this one at a single base, so this may be a read error. Since the CDR3 does not end with the conserved phenylalanine or tryptophan, this likely comes from a read error. It is unclear where the CDR3 begins or ends on the DNA, so no DNA is shown, and the CDR3 is as TCRdb lists it. The rearrangement joins TRBV18 to TRBJ2-7. The CDR3 has 11 residues if both end residues are counted. Germline V gives CDR1 KGHSH, CDR2 LQKENI. This CDR3 reads CASSPGLEQYL.